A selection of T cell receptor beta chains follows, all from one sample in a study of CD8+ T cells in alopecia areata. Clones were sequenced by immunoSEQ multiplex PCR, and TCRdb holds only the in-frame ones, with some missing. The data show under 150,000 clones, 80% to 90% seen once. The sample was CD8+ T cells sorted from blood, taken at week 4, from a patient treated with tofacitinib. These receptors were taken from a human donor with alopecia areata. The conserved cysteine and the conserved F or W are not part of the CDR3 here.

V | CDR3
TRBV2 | ASSWDSSGGAQETQY
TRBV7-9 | ASSLPGAGTDTQY
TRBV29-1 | SVEVDGETQY
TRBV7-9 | ASSLGANEQF
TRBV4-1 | ASSLYYGNQPQH
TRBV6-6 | ASSYFLAGSDTQY
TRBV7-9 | ASSPPGGGYEQY
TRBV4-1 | ASSQGRSTEAF
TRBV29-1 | SVVGTLQETQY
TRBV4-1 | ASSQDGTFGYEQY
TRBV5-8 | ASSLRADYNEQF
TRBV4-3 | ASSHRPGTGVGAF
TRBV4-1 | ASSQHAGGTVAGRGEAF
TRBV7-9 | ASSLGPETQY
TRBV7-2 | ASSLGVQPQH
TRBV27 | ASRAGTESSGANVLT